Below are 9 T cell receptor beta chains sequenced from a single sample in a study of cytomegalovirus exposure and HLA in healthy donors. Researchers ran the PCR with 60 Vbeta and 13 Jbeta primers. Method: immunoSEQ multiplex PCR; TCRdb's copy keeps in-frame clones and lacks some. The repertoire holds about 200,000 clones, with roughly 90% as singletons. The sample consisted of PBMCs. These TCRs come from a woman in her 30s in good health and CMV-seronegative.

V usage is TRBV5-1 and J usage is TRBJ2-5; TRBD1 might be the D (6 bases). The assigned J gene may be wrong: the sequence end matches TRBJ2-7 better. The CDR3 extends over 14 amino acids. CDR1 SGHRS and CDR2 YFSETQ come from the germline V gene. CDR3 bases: TGCGCCAGCAGCTTGACAGGGTTCCCCTACGAGCAGTACTTC. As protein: CASSLTGFPYEQYF.

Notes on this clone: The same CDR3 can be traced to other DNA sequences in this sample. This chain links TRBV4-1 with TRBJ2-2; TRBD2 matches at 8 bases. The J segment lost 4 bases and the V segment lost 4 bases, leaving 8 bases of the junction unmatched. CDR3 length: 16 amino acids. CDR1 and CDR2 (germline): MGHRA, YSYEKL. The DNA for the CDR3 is TGCGCCAGCAGCCCGATTCTAGGACTAGCCACCGGGGAGCTGTTTTTT. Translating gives CASSPILGLATGELFF.

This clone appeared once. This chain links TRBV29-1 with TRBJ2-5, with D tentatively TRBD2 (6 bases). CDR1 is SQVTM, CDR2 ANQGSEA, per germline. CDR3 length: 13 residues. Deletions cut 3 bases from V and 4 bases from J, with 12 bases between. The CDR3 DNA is TGCAGCGTTGACGGCCAGGGAGGAGAGACCCAGTACTTC. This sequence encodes CSVDGQGGETQYF.

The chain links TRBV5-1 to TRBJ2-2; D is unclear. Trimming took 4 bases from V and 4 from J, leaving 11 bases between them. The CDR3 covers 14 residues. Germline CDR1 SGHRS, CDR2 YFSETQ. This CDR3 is CASSNDGSTGELFF. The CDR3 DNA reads TGCGCCAGCAGCAACGACGGGTCCACCGGGGAGCTGTTTTTT.

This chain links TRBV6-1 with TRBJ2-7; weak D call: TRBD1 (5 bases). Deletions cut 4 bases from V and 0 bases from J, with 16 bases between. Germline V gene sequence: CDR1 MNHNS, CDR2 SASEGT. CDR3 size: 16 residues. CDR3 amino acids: CASSVHRGKTSYEQYF. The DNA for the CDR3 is TGTGCCAGCAGTGTCCATAGGGGAAAGACCTCCTACGAGCAGTACTTC.

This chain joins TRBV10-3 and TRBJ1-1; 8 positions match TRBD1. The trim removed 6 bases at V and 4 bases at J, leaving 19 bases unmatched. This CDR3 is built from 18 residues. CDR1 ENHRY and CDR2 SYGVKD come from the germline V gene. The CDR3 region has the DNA TGTGCCATCAGCAGGACAGGGTTCAGTTTTAGTTTGGGCACTGAAGCTTTCTTT. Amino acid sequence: CAISRTGFSFSLGTEAFF.

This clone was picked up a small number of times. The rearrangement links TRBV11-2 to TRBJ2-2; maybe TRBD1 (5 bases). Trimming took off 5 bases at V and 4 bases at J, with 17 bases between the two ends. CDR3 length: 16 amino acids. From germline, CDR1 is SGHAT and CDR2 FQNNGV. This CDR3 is CASSPHGAPGTGELFF. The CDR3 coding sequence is TGTGCCAGCAGCCCCCATGGGGCTCCCGGCACCGGGGAGCTGTTTTTT.

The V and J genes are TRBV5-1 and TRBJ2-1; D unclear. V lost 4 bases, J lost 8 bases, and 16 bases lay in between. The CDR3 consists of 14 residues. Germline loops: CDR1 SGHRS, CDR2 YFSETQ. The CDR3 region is CASSPQPTRDEQFF. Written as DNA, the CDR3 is TGCGCCAGCAGCCCTCAACCCACCCGCGATGAGCAGTTCTTC.

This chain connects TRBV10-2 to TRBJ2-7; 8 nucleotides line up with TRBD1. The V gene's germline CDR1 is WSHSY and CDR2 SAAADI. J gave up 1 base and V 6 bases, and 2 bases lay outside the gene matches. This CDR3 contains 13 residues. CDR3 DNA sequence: TGCGCCAGCAGGACAGGGGAGTCCTACGAGCAGTACTTC. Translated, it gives CASRTGESYEQYF.